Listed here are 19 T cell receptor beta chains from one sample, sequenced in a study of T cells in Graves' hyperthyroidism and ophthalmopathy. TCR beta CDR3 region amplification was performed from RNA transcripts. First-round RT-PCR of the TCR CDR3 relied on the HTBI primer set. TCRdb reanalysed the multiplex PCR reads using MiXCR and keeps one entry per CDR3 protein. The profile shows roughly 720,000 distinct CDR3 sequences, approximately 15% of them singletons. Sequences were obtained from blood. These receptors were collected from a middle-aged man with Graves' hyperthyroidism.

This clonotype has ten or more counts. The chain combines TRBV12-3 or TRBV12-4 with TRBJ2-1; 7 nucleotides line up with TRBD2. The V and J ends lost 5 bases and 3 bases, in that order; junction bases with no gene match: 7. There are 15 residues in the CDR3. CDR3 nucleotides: TGTGCCAGCAGTCAGACTAGCCGAAGCTACAATGAGCAGTTCTTC. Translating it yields CASSQTSRSYNEQFF.

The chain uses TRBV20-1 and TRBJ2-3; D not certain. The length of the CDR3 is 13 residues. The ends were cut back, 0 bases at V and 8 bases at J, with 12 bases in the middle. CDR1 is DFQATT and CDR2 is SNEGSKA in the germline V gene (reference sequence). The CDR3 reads CSARDSGSGTQYF. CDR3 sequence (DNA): TGCAGTGCTAGAGATTCCGGTTCGGGTACGCAGTATTTT.

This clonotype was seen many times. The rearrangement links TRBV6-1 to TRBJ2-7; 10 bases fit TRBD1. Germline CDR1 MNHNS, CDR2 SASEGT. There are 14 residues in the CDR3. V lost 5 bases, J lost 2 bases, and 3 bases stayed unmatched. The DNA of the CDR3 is TGTGCCAGCAGTTTCGACAGGGGGCCCTACGAGCAGTACTTC. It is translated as CASSFDRGPYEQYF.

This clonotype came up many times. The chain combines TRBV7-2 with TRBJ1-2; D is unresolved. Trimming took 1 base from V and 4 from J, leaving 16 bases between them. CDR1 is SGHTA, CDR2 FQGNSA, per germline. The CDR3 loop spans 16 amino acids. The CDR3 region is CASSLDSGNSAYGYTF. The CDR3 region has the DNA TGTGCCAGCAGCTTAGATAGCGGAAACAGCGCCTATGGCTACACCTTC.

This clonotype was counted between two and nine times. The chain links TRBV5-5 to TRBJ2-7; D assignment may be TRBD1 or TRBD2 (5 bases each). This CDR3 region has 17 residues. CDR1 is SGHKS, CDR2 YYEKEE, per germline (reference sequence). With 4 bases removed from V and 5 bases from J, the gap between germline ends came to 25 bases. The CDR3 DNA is TGTGCCAGCAGCACCTCCCCAGAGGGGCCAACACCTAACGAGCAGTACTTC. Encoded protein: CASSTSPEGPTPNEQYF.

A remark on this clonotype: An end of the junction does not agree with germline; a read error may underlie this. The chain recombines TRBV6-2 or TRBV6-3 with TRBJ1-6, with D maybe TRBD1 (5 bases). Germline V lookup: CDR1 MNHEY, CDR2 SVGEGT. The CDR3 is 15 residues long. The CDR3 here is CASSQRGQFNSSLHF. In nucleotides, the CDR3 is TGTGCCAGCAGCCAGAGGGGTCAATTTAATTCATCCCTCCACTTT.

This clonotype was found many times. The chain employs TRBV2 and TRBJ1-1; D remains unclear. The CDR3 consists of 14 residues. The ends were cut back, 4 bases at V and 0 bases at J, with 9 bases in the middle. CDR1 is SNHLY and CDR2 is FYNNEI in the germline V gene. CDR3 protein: CASSAYRVNTEAFF. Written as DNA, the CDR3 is TGTGCCAGCAGTGCATATCGAGTGAACACTGAAGCTTTCTTT.

The CDR3, as DNA: TGTGCCTGGGGACAGGATAGCAATCAGCCCCAGCATTTT. It codes for CAWGQDSNQPQHF. The chain carries TRBV30 and TRBJ1-5, with 7 positions matching TRBD1. The CDR3 has 13 amino acids. Losses at the gene ends were 5 bases for V and 0 bases for J; bases not matched to a gene: 1. Germline CDR1 is GTSNPN and CDR2 is SVGIG (reference sequence).

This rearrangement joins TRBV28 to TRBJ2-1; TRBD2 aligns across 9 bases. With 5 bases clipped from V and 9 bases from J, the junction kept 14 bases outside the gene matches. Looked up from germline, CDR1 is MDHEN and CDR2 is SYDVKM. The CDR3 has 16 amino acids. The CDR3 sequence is CASSPPEAGGLVEQFF. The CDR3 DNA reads TGTGCCAGCAGTCCCCCCGAAGCGGGAGGACTGGTTGAGCAGTTCTTC.

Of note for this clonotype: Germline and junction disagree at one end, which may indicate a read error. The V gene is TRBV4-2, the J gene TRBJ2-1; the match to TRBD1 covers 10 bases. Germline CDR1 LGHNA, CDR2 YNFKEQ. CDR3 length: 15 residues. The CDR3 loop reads CANSRGQGGAHEQFF. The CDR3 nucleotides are TGTGCCAACAGCCGTGGACAGGGGGGAGCACATGAGCAGTTCTTC.

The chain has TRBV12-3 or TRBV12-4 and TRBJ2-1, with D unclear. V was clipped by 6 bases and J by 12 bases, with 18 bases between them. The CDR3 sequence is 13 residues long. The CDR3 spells CASSPGRFSGQFF. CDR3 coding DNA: TGTGCCAGCAGCCCCGGACGGTTTTCTGGGCAGTTCTTC.

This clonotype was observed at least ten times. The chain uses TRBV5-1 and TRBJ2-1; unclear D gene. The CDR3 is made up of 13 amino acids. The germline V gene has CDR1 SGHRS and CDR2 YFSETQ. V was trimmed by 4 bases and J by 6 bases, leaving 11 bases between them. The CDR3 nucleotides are TGCGCCAGCAGCCTCGACACGGTCAATGAGCAGTTCTTC. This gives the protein CASSLDTVNEQFF.

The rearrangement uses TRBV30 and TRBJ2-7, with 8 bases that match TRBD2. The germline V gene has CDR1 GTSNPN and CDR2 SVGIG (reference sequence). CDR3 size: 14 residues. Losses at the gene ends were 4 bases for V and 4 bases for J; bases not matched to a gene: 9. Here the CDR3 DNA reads TGTGCCTGGAACGGGGGGGGGCTTTCTTACGAGCAGTACTTC. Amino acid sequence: CAWNGGGLSYEQYF.

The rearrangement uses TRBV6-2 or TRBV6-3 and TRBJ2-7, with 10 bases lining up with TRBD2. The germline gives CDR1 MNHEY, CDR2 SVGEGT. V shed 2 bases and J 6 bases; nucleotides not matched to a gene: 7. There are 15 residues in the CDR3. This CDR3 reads CASSYQAGGLGEQYF. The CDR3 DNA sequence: TGTGCCAGCAGTTACCAAGCGGGAGGGCTGGGCGAGCAGTACTTC.

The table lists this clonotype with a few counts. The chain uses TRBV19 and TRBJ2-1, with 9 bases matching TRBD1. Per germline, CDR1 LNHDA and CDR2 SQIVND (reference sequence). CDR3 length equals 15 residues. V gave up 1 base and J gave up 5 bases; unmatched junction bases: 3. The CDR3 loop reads CASSIGGTGNNEQFF. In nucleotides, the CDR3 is TGTGCCAGTAGTATAGGGGGGACAGGGAACAATGAGCAGTTCTTC. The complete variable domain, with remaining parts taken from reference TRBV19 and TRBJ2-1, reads DGGITQSPKYLFRKEGQNVTLSCEQNLNHDAMYWYRQDPGQGLRLIYYSQIVNDFQKGDIAEGYSVSREKKESFPLTVTSAQKNPTAFYLCASSIGGTGNNEQFFGPGTRLTVL.

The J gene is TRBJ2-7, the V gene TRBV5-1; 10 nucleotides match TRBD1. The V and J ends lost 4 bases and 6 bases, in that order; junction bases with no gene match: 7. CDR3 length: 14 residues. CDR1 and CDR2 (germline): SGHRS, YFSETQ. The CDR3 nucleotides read TGCGCCAGCAGCGGGACAGGGGTAGGGTCCGAGCAGTACTTC. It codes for CASSGTGVGSEQYF.

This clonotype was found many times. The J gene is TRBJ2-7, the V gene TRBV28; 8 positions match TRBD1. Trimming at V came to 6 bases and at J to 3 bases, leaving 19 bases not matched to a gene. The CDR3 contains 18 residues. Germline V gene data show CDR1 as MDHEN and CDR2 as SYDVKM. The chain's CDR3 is CASSLPRTGQGRLYEQYF. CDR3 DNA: TGTGCCAGCAGCCTACCTCGGACCGGACAGGGTAGGCTCTACGAGCAGTACTTC. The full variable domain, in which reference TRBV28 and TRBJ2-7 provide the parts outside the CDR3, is DVKVTQSSRYLVKRTGEKVFLECVQDMDHENMFWYRQDPGLGLRLIYFSYDVKMKEKGDIPEGYSVSREKKERFSLILESASTNQTSMYLCASSLPRTGQGRLYEQYFGPGTRLTVT.

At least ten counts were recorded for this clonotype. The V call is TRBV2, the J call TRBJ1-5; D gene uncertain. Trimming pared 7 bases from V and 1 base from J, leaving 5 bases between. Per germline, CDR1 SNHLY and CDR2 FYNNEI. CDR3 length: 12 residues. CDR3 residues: CASKESNQPQHF. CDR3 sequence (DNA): TGTGCCAGCAAAGAAAGCAATCAGCCCCAGCATTTT.

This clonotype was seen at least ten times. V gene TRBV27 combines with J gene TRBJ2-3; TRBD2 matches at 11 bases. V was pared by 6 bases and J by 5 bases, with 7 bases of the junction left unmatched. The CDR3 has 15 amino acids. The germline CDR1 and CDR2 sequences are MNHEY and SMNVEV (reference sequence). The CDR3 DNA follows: TGTGCCAGCAGCGACGGGACTAGCGGCCTAGATACGCAGTATTTT. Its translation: CASSDGTSGLDTQYF.